This T cell receptor beta chain was observed in a study of T-cell memory formation after mild COVID-19. Study-wide results and limits: Clones that got smaller from day 15 to 85 had even CD4/CD8, while clones growing later tipped toward CD4+. Pre-infection memory carried some responding clones, suggesting that cross-reactive memory joined. In second-wave clones peaking day 37, SARS-CoV-2 specificity remained unconfirmed.

About this clonotype: The antigen is not known.

TCRdb recomputed calls from the 5' RACE reads with MiXCR, one row per CDR3 protein. This table holds hundreds of thousands of distinct CDR3 sequences, about a sixth found once. This CDR3 region has 14 residues. In germline, CDR1 is MNHEY, CDR2 SVGAGI. Between the trimmed V and J ends, which lost 0 bases and 12 bases, there was a span of 18 bases. This receptor was taken from an adult woman who had mild COVID-19 (a few samples of this study predate the infection). Cell type and time point are not known. This sequence joins TRBV6-5 and TRBJ2-7, with D unclear. Sequencing was carried out using PBMCs or a T cell subset sorted from them (not recorded which). The CDR3 here is CASSYSNRGIVPYF. The CDR3 DNA reads as TGTGCCAGCAGTTACTCGAATCGCGGTATCGTTCCGTACTTC.